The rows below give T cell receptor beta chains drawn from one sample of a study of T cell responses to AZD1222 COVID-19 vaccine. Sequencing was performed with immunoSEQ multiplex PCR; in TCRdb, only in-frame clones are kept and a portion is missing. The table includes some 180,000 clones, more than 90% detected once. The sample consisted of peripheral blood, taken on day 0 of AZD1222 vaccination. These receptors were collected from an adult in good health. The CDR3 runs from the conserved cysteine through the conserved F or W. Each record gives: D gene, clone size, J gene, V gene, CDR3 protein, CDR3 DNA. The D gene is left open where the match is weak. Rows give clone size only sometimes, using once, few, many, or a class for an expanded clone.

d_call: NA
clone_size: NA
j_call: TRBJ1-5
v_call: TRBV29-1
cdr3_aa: CSVARDNNQPQHF
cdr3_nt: TGCAGCGTCGCCCGGGACAACAATCAGCCCCAGCATTTT

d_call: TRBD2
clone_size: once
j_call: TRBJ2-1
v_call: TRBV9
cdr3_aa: CASSVGTSGRGWDEQFF
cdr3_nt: TGTGCCAGCAGCGTAGGAACTAGCGGGAGAGGGTGGGATGAGCAGTTCTTC

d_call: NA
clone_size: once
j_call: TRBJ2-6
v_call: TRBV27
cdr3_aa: CASSLEQRPFSGANVLTF
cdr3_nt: TGTGCCAGCAGTTTAGAGCAACGACCCTTCTCTGGGGCCAACGTCCTGACTTTC

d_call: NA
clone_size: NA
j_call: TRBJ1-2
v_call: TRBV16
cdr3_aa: CASSLDRRPNYGYTF
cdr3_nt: TGTGCCAGCAGCCTTGACAGGCGCCCCAACTATGGCTACACCTTC

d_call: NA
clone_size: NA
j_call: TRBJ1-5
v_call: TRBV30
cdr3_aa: CAWSRLGQASNQPQHF
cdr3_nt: TGTGCCTGGAGTCGGCTGGGGCAGGCTAGCAATCAGCCCCAGCATTTT

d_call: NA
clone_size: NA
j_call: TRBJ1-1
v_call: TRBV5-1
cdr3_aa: CASSLMWFAPNTEAFF
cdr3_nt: TGCGCCAGCAGCTTGATGTGGTTTGCCCCGAACACTGAAGCTTTCTTT

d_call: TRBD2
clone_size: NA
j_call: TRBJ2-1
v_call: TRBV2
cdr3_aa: CASSDPSGRTSSYNEQFF
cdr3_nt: TGTGCCAGCAGCGACCCTAGCGGGAGGACCAGCTCCTACAATGAGCAGTTCTTC

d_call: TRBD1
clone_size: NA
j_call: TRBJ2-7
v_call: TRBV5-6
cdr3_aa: CASSKDRALYEQYF
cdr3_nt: TGTGCCAGCAGCAAGGACAGGGCCCTCTACGAGCAGTACTTC

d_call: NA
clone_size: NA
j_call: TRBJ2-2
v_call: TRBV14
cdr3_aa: CASSQEGPTRVTGTGELFF
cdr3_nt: TGTGCCAGCAGCCAAGAAGGCCCAACTCGGGTAACCGGTACCGGGGAGCTGTTTTTT

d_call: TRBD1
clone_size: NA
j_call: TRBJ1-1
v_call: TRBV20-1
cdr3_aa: CSASTGTVNTEAFF
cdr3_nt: TGCAGTGCTAGTACCGGGACAGTTAACACTGAAGCTTTCTTT

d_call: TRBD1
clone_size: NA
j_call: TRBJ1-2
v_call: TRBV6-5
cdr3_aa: CASSLYRGQGDGYTF
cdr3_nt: TGTGCCAGCAGTCTATACAGGGGGCAGGGTGATGGCTACACCTTC

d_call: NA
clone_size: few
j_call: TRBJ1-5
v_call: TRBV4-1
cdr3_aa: CASSQQGHGENQPQHF
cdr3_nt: TGCGCCAGCAGCCAGCAGGGGCACGGCGAGAATCAGCCCCAGCATTTT

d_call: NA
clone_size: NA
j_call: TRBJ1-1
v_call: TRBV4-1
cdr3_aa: CASSQLRGDKAFF
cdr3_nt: TGCGCCAGCAGCCAATTAAGGGGCGATAAGGCTTTCTTT

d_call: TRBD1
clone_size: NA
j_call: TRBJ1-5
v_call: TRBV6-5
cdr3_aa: CASRPTGGSGQPQHF
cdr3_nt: TGTGCCAGCAGACCGACAGGGGGATCGGGTCAGCCCCAGCATTTT

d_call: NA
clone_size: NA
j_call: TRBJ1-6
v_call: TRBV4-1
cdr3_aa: CASSHLGAQSPLHF
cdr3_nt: TGCGCCAGCAGCCACCTAGGGGCTCAGTCACCCCTCCACTTT

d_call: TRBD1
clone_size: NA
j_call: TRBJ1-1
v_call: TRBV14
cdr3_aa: CASSPTRGLFMKDTEAFF
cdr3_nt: TGTGCCAGCAGCCCTACCAGGGGGCTTTTTATGAAGGACACTGAAGCTTTCTTT